Shown below are 2 T cell receptor beta chains from a single sample sequenced in a study of blood T cell repertoires in COVID-19. Data came from immunoSEQ multiplex PCR; TCRdb stores just in-frame clones and leaves some out. Among just over 650,000 clones listed, approximately 90% were seen once. The source material was peripheral blood. Source of these receptors: a woman aged 18-30 years with acute or convalescent COVID-19.

The chain combines TRBV27 with TRBJ1-1, with a possible D match to TRBD1 (6 bases). Trimming removed 6 bases from V and 0 bases from J, with 11 bases in between. This CDR3 contains 14 residues. The V gene's germline CDR1 is MNHEY and CDR2 SMNVEV (reference sequence). This CDR3 reads CASRPGDMNTEAFF. CDR3 nucleotides: TGTGCCAGCAGGCCAGGGGACATGAACACTGAAGCTTTCTTT.

This clone was counted a single time. The chain employs TRBV20-1 and TRBJ1-1; D is uncertain. V was clipped by 8 bases and J by 5 bases, with 12 bases between them. CDR1 and CDR2 from the germline V gene are DFQATT and SNEGSKA (reference sequence). CDR3 length equals 11 residues. The DNA of the CDR3 is TGCAGTAATCTACTGTGGACTGAAGCTTTCTTT. It encodes CSNLLWTEAFF.